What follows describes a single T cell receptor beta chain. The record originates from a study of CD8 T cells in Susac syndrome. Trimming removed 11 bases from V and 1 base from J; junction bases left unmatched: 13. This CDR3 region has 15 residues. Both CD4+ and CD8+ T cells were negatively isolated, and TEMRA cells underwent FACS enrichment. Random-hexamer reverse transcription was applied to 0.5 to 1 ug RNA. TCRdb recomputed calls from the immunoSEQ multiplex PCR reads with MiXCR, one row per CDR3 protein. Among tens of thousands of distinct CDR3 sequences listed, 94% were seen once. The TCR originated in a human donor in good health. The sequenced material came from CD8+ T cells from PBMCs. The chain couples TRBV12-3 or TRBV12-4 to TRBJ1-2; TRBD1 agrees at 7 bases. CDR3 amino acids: CAVQDRSGDNYGYTF. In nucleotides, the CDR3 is TGTGCCGTCCAGGACAGGTCGGGGGATAACTATGGCTACACCTTC.